This T cell receptor (beta chain) derives from a study of OX40 agonist ivuxolimab in advanced cancers. Libraries were prepared by immunoSEQ multiplex PCR; TCRdb keeps only in-frame clonotypes and omits some of them. The repertoire consists of tens of thousands of clones, with less than 95% occurring once and the leading ten covering under 0.35%. This CDR3 is built from 13 residues. The germline gives CDR1 GTSNPN, CDR2 SVGIG (reference sequence). V dropped 0 bases and J dropped 2 bases, with 7 bases sitting between them. The rearrangement links TRBV30 to TRBJ2-5, with no clear D. This sample comprised CD4+ or CD8+ T cells sorted from blood, obtained in a trial of the OX40 agonist ivuxolimab. The source is an adult with an advanced solid tumor such as melanoma, head and neck, liver or kidney cancer. The CDR3 DNA is TGTGCCTGGAGTGTAGGAGTGCAAGAGACCCAGTACTTC. This encodes CAWSVGVQETQYF. The whole variable domain, filled in from reference TRBV30 and TRBJ2-5, reads SQTIHQWPATLVQPVGSPLSLECTVEGTSNPNLYWYRQAAGRGLQLLFYSVGIGQISSEVPQNLSASRPQDRQFILSSKKLLLSDSGFYLCAWSVGVQETQYFGPGTRLLVL.